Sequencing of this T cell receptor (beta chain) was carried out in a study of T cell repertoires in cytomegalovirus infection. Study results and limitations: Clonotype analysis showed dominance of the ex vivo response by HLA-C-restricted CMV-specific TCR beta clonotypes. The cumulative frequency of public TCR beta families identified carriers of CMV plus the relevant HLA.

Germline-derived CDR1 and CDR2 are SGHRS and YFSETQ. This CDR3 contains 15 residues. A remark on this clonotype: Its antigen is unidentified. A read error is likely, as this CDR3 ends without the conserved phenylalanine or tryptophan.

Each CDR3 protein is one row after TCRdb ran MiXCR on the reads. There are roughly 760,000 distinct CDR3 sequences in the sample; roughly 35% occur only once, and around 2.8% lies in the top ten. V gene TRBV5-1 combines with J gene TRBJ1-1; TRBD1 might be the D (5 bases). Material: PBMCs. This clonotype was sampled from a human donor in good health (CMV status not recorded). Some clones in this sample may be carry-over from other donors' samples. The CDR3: CASRPRGFRNTEAFL. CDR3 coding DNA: TGCGCCAGCAGACCTAGGGGTTTCAGGAACACGGAAGCTTTCTTG.